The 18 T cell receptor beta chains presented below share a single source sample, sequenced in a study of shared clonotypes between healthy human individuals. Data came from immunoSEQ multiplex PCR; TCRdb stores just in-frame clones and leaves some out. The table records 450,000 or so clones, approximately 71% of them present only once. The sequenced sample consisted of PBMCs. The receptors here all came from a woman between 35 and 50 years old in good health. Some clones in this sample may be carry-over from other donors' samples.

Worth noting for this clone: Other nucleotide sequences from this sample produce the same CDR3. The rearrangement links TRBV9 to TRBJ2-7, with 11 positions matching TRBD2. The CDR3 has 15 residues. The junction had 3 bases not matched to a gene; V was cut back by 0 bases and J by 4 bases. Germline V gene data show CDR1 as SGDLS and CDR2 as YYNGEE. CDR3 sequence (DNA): TGTGCCAGCAGCGTAGAGGGGACTAGCGGTTACGAGCAGTACTTC. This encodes CASSVEGTSGYEQYF.

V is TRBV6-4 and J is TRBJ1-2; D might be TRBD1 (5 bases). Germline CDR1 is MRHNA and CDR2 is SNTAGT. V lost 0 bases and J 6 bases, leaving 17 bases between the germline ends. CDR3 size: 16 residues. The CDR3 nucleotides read TGTGCCAGCAGTGACTCTTTCGAATCACAGGTCGATGGCTACACCTTC. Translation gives CASSDSFESQVDGYTF.

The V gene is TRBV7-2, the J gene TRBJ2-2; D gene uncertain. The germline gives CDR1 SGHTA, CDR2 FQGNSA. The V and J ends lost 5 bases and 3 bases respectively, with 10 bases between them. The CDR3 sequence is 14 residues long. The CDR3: CASSPRTHTGELFF. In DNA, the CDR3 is TGTGCCAGCAGCCCGCGGACCCACACCGGGGAGCTGTTTTTT.

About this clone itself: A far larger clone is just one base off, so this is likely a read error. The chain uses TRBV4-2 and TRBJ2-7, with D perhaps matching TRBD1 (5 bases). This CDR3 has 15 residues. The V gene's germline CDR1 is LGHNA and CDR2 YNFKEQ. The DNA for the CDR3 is TGTGCCCGCAGCCACAACGTTGAGACAGCCTACGAGCAGTACTTC. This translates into CARSHNVETAYEQYF.

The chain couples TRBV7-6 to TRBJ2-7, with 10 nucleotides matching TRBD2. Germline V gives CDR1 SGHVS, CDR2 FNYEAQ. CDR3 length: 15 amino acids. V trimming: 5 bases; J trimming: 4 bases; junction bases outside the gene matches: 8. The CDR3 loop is CASSTRLAGPYEQYF. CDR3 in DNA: TGTGCCAGCAGCACGAGACTAGCGGGCCCATACGAGCAGTACTTC.

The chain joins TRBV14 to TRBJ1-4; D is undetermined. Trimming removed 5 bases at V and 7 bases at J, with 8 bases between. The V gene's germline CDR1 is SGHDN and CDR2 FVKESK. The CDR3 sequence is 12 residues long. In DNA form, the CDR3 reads TGTGCCAGCAGCGCGTGGGGTGAAAAACTGTTTTTT. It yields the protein CASSAWGEKLFF.

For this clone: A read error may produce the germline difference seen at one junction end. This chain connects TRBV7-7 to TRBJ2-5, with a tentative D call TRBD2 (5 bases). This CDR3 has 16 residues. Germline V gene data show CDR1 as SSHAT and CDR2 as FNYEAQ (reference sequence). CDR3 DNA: TGTGCTAGCAGCTTAGGAGGAGCCATGGGGCAAGAGACCCAGTACTTC. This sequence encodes CASSLGGAMGQETQYF.

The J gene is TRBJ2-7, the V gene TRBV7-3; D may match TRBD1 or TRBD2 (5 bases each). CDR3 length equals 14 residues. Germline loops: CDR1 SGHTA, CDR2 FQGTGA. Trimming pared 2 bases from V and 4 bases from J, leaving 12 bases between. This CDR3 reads CASSLRGAGYEQYF. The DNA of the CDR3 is TGTGCCAGCAGCTTACGAGGGGCCGGTTACGAGCAGTACTTC. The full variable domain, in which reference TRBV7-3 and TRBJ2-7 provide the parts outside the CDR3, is GAGVSQTPSNKVTEKGKYVELRCDPISGHTALYWYRQSLGQGPEFLIYFQGTGAADDSGLPNDRFFAVRPEGSVSTLKIQRTERGDSAVYLCASSLRGAGYEQYFGPGTRLTVT.

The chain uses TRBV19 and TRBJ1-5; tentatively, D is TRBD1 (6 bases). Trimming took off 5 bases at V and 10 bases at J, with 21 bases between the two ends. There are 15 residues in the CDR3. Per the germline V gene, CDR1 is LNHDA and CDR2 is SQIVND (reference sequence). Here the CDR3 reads CASSLSGVGTAPQHF. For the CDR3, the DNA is TGTGCCAGTAGTCTCTCAGGGGTGGGCACAGCCCCCCAGCATTTT.

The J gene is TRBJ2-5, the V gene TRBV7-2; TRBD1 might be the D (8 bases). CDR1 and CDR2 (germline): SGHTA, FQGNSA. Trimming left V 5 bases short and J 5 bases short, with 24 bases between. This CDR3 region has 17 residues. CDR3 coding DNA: TGTGCCAGCAGCCTACAGGGGGGGCCTACCAACATGGAGACCCAGTACTTC. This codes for CASSLQGGPTNMETQYF. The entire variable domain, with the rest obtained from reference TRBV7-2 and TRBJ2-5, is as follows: GAGVSQSPSNKVTEKGKDVELRCDPISGHTALYWYRQSLGQGLEFLIYFQGNSAPDKSGLPSDRFSAERTGGSVSTLTIQRTQQEDSAVYLCASSLQGGPTNMETQYFGPGTRLLVL.

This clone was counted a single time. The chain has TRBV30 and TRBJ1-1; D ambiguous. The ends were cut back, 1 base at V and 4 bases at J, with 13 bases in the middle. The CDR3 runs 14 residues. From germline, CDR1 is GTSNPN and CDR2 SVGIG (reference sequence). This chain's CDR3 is CAWSEVHLVTEAFF. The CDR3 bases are TGTGCCTGGAGTGAGGTTCACTTGGTCACTGAAGCTTTCTTT.

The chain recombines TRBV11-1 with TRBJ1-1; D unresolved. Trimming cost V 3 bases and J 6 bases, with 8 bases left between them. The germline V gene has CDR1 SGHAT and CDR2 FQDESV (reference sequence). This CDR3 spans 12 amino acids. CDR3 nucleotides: TGTGCCAGCAGCTTTGATCGGGCTGAAGCTTTCTTT. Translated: CASSFDRAEAFF.

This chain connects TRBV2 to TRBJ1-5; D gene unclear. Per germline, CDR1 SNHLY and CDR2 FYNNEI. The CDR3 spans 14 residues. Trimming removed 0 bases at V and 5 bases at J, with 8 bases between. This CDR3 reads CASSEAAAYQPQHF. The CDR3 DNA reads TGTGCCAGCAGTGAAGCGGCAGCCTATCAGCCCCAGCATTTT.

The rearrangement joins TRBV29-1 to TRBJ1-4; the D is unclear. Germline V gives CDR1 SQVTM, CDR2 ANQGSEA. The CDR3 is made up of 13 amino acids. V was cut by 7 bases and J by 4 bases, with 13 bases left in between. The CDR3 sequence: CSAQVGYNEKLFF. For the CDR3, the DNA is TGCAGCGCCCAGGTGGGGTATAATGAAAAACTGTTTTTT.

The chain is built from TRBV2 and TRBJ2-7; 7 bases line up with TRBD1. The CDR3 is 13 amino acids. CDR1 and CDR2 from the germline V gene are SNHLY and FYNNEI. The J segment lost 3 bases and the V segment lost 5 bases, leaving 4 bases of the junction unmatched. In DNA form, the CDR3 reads TGTGCCAGCAGTTCCGACAGGGTCTACGAGCAGTACTTC. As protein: CASSSDRVYEQYF.

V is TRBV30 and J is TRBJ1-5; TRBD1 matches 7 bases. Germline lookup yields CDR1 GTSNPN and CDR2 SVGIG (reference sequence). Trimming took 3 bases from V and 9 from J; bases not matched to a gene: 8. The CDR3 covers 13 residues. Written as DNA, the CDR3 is TGTGCCTGGAGCGGCAGGGGGGGTAGGCCCCAGCATTTT. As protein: CAWSGRGGRPQHF.

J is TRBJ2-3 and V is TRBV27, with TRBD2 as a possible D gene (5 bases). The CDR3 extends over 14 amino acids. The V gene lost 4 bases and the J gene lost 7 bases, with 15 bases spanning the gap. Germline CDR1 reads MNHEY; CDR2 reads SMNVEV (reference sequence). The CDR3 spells CASSSPGVGYTQYF. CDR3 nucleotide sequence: TGTGCCAGCAGTTCCCCCGGGGTCGGCTATACGCAGTATTTT.

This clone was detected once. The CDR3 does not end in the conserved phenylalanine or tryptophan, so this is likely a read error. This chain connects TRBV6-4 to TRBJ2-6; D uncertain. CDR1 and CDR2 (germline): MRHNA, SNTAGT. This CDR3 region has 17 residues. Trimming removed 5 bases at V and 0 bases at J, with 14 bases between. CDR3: CASSSHSHDSGANVLTL. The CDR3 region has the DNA TGTGCCAGCAGTAGTCACAGCCACGACTCTGGGGCCAACGTCCTGACTCTC.